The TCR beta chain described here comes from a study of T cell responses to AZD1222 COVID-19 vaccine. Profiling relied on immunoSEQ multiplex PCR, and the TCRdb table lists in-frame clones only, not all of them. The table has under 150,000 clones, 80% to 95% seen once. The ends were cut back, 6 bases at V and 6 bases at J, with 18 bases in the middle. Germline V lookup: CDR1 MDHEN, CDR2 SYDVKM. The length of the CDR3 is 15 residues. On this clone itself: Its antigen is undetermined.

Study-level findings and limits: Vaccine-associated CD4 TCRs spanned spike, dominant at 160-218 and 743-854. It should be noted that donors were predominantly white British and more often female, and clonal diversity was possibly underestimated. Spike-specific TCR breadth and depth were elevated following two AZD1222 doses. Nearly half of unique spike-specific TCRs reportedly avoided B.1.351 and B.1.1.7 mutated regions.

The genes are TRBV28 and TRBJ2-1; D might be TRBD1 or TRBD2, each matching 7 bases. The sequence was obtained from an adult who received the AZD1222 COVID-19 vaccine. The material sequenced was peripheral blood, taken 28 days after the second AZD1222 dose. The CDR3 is CASSPWSGGGNEQFF. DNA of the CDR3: TGTGCCAGCAGCCCCTGGTCAGGGGGGGGCAATGAGCAGTTCTTC.